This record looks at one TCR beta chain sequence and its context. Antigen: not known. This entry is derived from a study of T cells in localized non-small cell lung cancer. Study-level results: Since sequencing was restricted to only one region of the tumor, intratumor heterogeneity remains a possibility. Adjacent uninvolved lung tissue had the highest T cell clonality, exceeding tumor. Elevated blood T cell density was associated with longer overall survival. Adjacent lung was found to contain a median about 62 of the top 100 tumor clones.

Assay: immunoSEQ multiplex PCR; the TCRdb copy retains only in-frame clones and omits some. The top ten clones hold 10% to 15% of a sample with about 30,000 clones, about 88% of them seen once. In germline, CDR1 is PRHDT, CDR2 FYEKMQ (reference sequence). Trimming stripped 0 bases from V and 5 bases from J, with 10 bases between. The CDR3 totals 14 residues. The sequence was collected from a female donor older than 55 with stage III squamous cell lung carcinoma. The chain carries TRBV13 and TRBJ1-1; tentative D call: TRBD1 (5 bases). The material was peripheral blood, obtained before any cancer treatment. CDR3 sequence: CASSLGQEGTEAFF. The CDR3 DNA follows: TGTGCCAGCAGCTTAGGCCAGGAGGGGACTGAAGCTTTCTTT.